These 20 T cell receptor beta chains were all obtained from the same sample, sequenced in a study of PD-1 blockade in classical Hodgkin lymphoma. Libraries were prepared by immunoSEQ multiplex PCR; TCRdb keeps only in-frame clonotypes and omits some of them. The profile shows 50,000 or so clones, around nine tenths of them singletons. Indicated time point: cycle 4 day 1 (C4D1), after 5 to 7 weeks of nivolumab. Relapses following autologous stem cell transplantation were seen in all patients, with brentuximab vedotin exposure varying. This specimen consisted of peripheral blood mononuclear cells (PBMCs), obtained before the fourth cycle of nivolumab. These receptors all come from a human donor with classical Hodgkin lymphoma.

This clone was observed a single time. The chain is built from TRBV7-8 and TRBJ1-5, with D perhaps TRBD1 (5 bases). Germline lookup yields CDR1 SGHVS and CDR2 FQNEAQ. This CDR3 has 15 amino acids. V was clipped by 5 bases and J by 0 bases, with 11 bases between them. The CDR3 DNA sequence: TGTGCCAGCAGCCCAGATACAGGTAGCAATCAGCCCCAGCATTTT. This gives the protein CASSPDTGSNQPQHF.

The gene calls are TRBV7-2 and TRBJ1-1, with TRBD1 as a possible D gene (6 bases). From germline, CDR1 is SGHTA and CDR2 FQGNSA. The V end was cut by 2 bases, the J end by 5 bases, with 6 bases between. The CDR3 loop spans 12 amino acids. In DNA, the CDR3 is TGTGCCAGCAGCTTAAGGGGGACTGAAGCTTTCTTT. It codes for CASSLRGTEAFF.

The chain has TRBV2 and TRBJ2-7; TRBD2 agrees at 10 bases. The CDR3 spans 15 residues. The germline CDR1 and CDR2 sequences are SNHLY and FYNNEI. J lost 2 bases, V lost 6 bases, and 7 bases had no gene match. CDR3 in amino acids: CASRPSGRGTYEQYF. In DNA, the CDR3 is TGTGCCAGCAGGCCCAGCGGGAGGGGCACCTACGAGCAGTACTTC.

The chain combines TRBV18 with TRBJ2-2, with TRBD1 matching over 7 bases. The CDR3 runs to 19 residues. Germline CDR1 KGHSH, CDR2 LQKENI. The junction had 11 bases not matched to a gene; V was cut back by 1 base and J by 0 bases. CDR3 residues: CASSPLPGGAPSNTGELFF. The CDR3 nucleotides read TGTGCCAGCTCACCACTGCCAGGGGGAGCCCCTTCGAACACCGGGGAGCTGTTTTTT.

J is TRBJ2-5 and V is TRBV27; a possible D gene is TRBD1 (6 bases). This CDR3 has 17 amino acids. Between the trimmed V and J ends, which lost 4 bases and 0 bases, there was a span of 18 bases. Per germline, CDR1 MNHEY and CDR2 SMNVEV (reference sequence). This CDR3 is CASSSADRIAYQETQYF. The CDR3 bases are TGTGCCAGCAGTTCAGCCGACAGGATAGCTTACCAAGAGACCCAGTACTTC.

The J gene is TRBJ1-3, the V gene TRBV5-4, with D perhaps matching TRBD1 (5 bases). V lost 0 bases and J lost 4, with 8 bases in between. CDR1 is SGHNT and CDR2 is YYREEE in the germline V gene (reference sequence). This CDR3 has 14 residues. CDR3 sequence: CASSLGTFGNTIYF. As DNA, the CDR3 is TGTGCCAGCAGCTTGGGGACATTCGGAAACACCATATATTTT.

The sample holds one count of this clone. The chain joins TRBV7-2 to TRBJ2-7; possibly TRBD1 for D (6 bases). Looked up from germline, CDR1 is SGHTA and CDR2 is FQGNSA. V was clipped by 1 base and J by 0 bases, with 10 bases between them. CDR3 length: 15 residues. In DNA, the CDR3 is TGTGCCAGCAGCTTAGTCGGGACACTCTCCTACGAGCAGTACTTC. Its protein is CASSLVGTLSYEQYF.

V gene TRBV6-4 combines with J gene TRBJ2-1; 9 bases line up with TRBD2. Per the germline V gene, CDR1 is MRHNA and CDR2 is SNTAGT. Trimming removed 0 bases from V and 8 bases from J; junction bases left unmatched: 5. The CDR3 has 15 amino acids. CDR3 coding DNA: TGTGCCAGCAGTGACTCAGGGACTAGCTTCGATGAGCAGTTCTTC. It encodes CASSDSGTSFDEQFF.

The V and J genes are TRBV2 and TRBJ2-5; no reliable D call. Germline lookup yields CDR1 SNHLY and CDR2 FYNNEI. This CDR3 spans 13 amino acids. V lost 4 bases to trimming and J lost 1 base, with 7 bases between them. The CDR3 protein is CASSGVLQETQYF. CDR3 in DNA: TGTGCCAGCAGTGGGGTTCTCCAAGAGACCCAGTACTTC.

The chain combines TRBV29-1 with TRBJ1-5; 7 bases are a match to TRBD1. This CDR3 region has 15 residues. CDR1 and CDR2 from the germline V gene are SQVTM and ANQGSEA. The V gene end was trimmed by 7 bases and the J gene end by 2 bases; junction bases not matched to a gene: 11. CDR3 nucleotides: TGCAGCGCCCACCCTCACAGGGGAGGCAATCAGCCCCAGCATTTT. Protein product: CSAHPHRGGNQPQHF.

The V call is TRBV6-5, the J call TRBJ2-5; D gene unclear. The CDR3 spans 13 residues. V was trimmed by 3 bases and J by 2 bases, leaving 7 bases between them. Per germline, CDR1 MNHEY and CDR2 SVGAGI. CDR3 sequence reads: CASSYVFQETQYF. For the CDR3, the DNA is TGTGCCAGCAGTTATGTATTTCAAGAGACCCAGTACTTC.

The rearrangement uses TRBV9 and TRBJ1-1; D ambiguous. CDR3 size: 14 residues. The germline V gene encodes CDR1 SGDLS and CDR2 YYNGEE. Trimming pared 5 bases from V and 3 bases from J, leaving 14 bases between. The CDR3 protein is CASRPGRADTEAFF. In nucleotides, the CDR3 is TGTGCCAGCAGACCCGGGCGGGCGGACACTGAAGCTTTCTTT.

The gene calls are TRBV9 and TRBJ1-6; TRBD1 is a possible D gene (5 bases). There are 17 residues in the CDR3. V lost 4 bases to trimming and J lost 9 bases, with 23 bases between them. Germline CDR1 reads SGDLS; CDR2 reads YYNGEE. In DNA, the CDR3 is TGTGCCAGCAGCTCCTCGGTGGGGCAGGGCTGGGGTTCACCCCTCCACTTT. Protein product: CASSSSVGQGWGSPLHF.

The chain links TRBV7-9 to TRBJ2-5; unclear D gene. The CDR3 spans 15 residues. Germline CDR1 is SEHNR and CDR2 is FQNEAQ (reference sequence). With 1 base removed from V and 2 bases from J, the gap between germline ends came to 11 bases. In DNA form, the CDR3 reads TGTGCCAGCAGCTTAGAGGCAGTGCTTCAAGAGACCCAGTACTTC. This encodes CASSLEAVLQETQYF.

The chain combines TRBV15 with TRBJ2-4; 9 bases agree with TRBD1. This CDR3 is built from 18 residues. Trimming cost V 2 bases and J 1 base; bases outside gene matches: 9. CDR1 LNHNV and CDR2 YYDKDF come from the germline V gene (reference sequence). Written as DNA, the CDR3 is TGTGCCACCAGCAGATCCGGGACAGGGATCGGCGCCAAAAACATTCAGTACTTC. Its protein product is CATSRSGTGIGAKNIQYF.

The CDR3 reads CASSYVRRNAKNIQYF. CDR3 bases: TGTGCCAGCAGTTACGTTCGACGGAATGCCAAAAACATTCAGTACTTC. J is TRBJ2-4 and V is TRBV28; no reliable D call. CDR1 is MDHEN, CDR2 SYDVKM, per germline. Trimming took off 4 bases at V and 1 base at J, with 14 bases between the two ends. The CDR3 is 16 residues long. The full variable domain, with the rest looked up from reference TRBV28 and TRBJ2-4, is DVKVTQSSRYLVKRTGEKVFLECVQDMDHENMFWYRQDPGLGLRLIYFSYDVKMKEKGDIPEGYSVSREKKERFSLILESASTNQTSMYLCASSYVRRNAKNIQYFGAGTRLSVL.

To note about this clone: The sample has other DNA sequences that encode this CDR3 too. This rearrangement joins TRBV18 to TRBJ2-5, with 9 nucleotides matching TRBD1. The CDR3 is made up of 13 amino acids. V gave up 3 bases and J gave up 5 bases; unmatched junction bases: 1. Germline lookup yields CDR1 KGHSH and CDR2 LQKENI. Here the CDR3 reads CASSPTGGETQYF. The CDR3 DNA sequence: TGTGCCAGCTCACCGACAGGGGGGGAGACCCAGTACTTC. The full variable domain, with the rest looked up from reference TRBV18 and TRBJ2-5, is NAGVMQNPRHLVRRRGQEARLRCSPMKGHSHVYWYRQLPEEGLKFMVYLQKENIIDESGMPKERFSAEFPKEGPSILRIQQVVRGDSAAYFCASSPTGGETQYFGPGTRLLVL.

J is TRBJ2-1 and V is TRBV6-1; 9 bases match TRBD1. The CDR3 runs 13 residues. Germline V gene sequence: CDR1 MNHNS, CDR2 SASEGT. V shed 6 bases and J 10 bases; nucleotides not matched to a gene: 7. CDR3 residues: CASRDDRGGEQFF. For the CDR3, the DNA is TGTGCCAGCAGGGACGACAGGGGGGGAGAGCAGTTCTTC.

Written as DNA, the CDR3 is TGCAGCCCAGACAGGGATGAAAAACTGTTTTTT. This sequence encodes CSPDRDEKLFF. This sequence joins TRBV29-1 and TRBJ1-4; 7 nucleotides align to TRBD1. The CDR3 sequence is 11 residues long. In germline, CDR1 is SQVTM, CDR2 ANQGSEA. V shed 8 bases and J 6 bases; nucleotides not matched to a gene: 3.

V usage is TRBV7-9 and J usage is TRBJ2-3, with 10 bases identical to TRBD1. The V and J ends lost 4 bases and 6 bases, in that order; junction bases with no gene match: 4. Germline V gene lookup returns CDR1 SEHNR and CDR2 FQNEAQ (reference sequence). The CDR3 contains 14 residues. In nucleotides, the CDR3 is TGTGCCAGCAGCTCGCCGGGACAGGGGGATACGCAGTATTTT. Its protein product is CASSSPGQGDTQYF.